This record concerns one T cell receptor (beta chain) sequence. Its target antigen remains unknown. No base-level quality is on record; no much larger clone is a single base apart. Collaborating institutions collected whole blood in K2EDTA tubes following their own protocols. For TCRbeta analysis, collaborators shipped samples in one of three forms: frozen whole blood, isolated PBMCs, or DNA extracted from either of those sample types. The immunoSEQ Assay, a bias-controlled multiplex PCR, was used to amplify TCRbeta CDR3 regions from genomic DNA. The paper's data handling went like this. Within the assay, amplification of reference gene primers was used to estimate how many nucleated cells each sample contained. To quantify the absolute abundance of each unique TCRbeta CDR3 rearrangement, sequence reads were collapsed and filtered. Productive Simpson clonality was computed per sample as the square root of Simpson's diversity index over productive rearrangements. In its TCRdb copy, this immuneACCESS table keeps in-frame sequences only and misses some clones. Where compared with another copy, unresolved V genes explain less than half of these, and the others have no known cause. Clonal size and the V and J genes are those of that table, whereas D and trimming came from the DNA. Here the sample has 180,000 or so clones; about 87% occur a single time. Of the sample, roughly 3.7% falls within the top ten clones.

This sample was taken from a study of blood T cell repertoires in COVID-19 (dated by TCRdb to about 2020). Study-wide context: Samples from collaborators originated in the United States, Italy and Spain and spanned both the acute and convalescent phases of COVID-19. Where available, HLA class I and class II types were taken from metadata supplied by the sample provider and were not determined by assay-based typing. The repertoires were made available in a free public database intended to serve as a resource for research on the immune response to SARS-CoV-2. Sample metadata almost always included a de-identified subject ID, COVID-19 status, age in years and sex. Deeply sampled blood TCRbeta repertoires from subjects exposed to, actively infected with, or recovered from COVID-19 were included in the dataset. Samples were obtained from the ongoing ImmuneRACE study (first 160 participants) and from 1,000 to 1,500 subjects provided by 6 global collaborators. The material from the prospective study consisted of cDNA or gDNA derived from T cells, B-cell-depleted T cells, or PBMCs. Paper-wide results and their limitations: How much clinical and demographic metadata was included differed by source and by participant, and the metadata was provided uncurated.

The CDR3 starts with the cysteine, ends with the phenylalanine, and has 15 residues. Of all the DNA, just the CDR3 is kept, 45 bases in frame from base 1. The germline V and J ends show losses of 6 bases and 4 bases respectively, and no gene match explains 3 bases of the junction. CDR1 MNHEY and CDR2 SVGAGI were looked up in the germline V gene. The sequenced material came from peripheral blood. The TCR comes from a man between 18 and 35 years old with active or convalescent COVID-19. The chain joins TRBV6-5 to TRBJ2-1, and TRBD2 aligns with 13 junction nucleotides. The CDR3 has the sequence CASSRLAGGYNEQFF. In nucleotides, the sequence is TGTGCCAGCAGCAGACTAGCGGGGGGATACAATGAGCAGTTCTTC.